This T cell receptor beta chain appears in the sequencing data of a study of T cell responses to AZD1222 COVID-19 vaccine. The CDR3 covers 16 residues. J lost 0 bases, V lost 6 bases, and 10 bases had no gene match. Germline V gene lookup returns CDR1 MNHEY and CDR2 SMNVEV (reference sequence). Pooled samples include second doses given at about 4 or 12 weeks. Method: immunoSEQ multiplex PCR; TCRdb's copy keeps in-frame clones and lacks some. The sample has approximately 140,000 clones, roughly 90% seen once. This material consisted of peripheral blood, taken 28 days after the second AZD1222 dose. This clonotype originated in an adult who received the AZD1222 COVID-19 vaccine. The V gene is TRBV27, the J gene TRBJ2-7; 8 bases are shared with TRBD2. Here the CDR3 DNA reads TGTGCCAGCAGGGAGGGCGGGGGGCAGCACTCCTACGAGCAGTACTTC. Protein product: CASREGGGQHSYEQYF.